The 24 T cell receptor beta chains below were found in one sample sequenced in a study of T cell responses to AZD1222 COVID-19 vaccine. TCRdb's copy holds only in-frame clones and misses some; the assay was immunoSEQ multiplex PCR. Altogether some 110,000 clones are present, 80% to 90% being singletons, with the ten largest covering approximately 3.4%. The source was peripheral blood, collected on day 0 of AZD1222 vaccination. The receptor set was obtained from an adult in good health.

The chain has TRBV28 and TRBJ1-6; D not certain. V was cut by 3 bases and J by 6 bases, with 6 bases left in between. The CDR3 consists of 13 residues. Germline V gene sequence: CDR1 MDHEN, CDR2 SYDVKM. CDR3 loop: CASSFLLNSPLHF. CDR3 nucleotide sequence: TGTGCCAGCAGTTTTTTGCTTAATTCACCCCTCCACTTT.

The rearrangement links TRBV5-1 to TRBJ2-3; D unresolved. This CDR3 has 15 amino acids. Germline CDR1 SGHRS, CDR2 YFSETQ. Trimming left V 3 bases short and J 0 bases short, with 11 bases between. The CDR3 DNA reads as TGCGCCAGCAGCTCCATGACGGGCAGCACAGATACGCAGTATTTT. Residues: CASSSMTGSTDTQYF. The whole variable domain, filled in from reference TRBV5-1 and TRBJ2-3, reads KAGVTQTPRYLIKTRGQQVTLSCSPISGHRSVSWYQQTPGQGLQFLFEYFSETQRNKGNFPGRFSGRQFSNSRSEMNVSTLELGDSALYLCASSSMTGSTDTQYFGPGTRLTVL.

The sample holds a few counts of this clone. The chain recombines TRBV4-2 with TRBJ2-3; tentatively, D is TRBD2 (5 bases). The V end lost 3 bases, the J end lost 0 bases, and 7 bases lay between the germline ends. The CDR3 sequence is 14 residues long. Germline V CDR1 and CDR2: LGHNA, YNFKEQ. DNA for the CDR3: TGTGCCAGCAGCCAGCGGGCTAGCACAGATACGCAGTATTTT. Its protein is CASSQRASTDTQYF.

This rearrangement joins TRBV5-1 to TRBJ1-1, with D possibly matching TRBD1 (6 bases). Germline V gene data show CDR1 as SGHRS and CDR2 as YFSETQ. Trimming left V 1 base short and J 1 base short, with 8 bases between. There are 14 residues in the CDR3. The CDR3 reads CASSLQGWNTEAFF. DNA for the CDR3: TGCGCCAGCAGCTTGCAGGGGTGGAACACTGAAGCTTTCTTT.

The CDR3 DNA reads TGTGCCAGCAGTTTTGGCGGGCGGACCCAGTACTTC. Residues: CASSFGGRTQYF. V usage is TRBV28 and J usage is TRBJ2-5; D is possibly TRBD2 (5 bases). Trimming removed 3 bases at V and 7 bases at J, with 9 bases between. This CDR3 spans 12 amino acids. Germline values: CDR1 MDHEN, CDR2 SYDVKM.

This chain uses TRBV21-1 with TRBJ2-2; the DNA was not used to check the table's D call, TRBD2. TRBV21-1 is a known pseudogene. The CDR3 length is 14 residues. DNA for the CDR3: TGTGCCAGCAGCATGGGAGAAAACACCGGGGAGCTGTTTTTT. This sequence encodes CASSMGENTGELFF.

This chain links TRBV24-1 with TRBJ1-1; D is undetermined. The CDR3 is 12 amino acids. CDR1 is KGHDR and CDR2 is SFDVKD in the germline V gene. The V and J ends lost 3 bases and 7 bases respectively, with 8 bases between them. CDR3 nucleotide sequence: TGTGCCACCAGTGATACCTACGGTGAAGCTTTCTTT. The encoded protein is CATSDTYGEAFF.

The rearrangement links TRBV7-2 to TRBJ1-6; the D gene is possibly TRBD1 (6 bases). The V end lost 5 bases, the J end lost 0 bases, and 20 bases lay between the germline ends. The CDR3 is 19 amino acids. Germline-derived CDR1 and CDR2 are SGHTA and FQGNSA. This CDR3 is CASSLTGLIQSSYNSPLHF. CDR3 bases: TGTGCCAGCAGCCTAACAGGGTTGATCCAAAGCTCCTATAATTCACCCCTCCACTTT. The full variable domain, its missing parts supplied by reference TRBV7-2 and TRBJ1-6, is GAGVSQSPSNKVTEKGKDVELRCDPISGHTALYWYRQSLGQGLEFLIYFQGNSAPDKSGLPSDRFSAERTGGSVSTLTIQRTQQEDSAVYLCASSLTGLIQSSYNSPLHFGNGTRLTVT.

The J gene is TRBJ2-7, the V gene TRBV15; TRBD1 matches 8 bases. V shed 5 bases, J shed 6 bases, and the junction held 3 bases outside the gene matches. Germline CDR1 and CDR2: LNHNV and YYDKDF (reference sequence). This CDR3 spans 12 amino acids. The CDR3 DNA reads TGTGCCACCAGCCCTGACAGGGGCGAGCAGTACTTC. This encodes CATSPDRGEQYF.

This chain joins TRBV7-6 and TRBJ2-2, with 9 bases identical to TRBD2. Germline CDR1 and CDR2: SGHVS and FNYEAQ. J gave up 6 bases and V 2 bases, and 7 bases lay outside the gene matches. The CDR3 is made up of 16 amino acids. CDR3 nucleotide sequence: TGTGCCAGCAGCTTACAGGCGGGAGGGCCCCCCGGGGAGCTGTTTTTT. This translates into CASSLQAGGPPGELFF.

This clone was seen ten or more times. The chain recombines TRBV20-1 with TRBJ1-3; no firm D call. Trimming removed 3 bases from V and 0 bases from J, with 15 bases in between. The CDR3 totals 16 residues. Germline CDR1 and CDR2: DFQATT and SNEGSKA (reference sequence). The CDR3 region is CSASDLAGFSGNTIYF. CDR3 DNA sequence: TGCAGTGCTAGTGATCTGGCAGGTTTCTCTGGAAACACCATATATTTT.

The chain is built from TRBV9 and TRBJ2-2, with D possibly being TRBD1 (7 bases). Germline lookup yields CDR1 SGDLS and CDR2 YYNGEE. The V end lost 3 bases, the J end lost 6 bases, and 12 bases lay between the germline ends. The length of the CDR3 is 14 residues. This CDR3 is CASSGTGEAGELFF. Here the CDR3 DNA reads TGTGCCAGCAGCGGAACAGGGGAGGCCGGGGAGCTGTTTTTT.

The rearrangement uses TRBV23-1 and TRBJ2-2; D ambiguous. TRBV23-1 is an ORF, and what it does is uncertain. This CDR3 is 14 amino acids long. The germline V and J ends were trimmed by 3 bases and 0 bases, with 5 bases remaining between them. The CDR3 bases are TGCGCCAGCAGTCATCCAACGAACACCGGGGAGCTGTTTTTT. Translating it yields CASSHPTNTGELFF.

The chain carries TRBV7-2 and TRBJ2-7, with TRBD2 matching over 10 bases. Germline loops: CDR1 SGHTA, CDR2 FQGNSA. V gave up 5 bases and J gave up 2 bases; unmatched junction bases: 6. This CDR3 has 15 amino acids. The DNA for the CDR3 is TGTGCCAGCAGCCTACGAGCGGGAGGGCCCTACGAGCAGTACTTC. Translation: CASSLRAGGPYEQYF.

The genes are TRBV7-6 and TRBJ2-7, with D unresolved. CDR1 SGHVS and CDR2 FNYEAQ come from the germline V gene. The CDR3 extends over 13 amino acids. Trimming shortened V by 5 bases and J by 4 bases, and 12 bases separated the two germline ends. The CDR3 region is CASSHRLGYEQYF. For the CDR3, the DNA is TGTGCCAGCAGCCATAGACTGGGATACGAGCAGTACTTC.

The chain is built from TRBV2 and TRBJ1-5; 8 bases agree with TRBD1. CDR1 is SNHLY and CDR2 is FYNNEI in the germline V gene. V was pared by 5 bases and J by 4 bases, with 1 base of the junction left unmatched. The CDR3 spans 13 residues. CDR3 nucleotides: TGTGCCAGCAGTAGACAGGGGAATCAGCCCCAGCATTTT. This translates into CASSRQGNQPQHF.

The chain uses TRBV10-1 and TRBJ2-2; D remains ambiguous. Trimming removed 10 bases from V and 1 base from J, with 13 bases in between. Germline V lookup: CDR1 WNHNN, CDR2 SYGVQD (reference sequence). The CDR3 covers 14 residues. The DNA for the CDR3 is TGCGCCACACCCTCGCCCGGGAACACCGGGGAGCTGTTTTTT. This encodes CATPSPGNTGELFF.

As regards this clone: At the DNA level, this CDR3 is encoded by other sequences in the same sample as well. The CDR3 DNA reads as TGTGCCAGCAGTCGGGACCAAGAGACCCAGTACTTC. Protein product: CASSRDQETQYF. V and J are TRBV7-8 and TRBJ2-5; no reliable D call. Trimming left V 6 bases short and J 0 bases short, with 5 bases between. Per germline, CDR1 SGHVS and CDR2 FQNEAQ. The CDR3 length is 12 residues.

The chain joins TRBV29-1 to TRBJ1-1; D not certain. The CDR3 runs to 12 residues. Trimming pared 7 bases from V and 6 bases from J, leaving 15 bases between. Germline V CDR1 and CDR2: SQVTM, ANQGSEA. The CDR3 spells CSAGRVGSEAFF. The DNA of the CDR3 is TGCAGCGCTGGGAGGGTTGGGTCTGAAGCTTTCTTT.

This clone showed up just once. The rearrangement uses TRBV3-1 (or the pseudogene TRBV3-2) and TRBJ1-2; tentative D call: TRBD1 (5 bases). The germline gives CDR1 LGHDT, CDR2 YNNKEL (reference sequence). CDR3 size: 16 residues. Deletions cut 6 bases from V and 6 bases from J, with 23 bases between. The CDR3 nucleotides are TGTGCCAGCAGGCGAGAACAGCCGGGCGGGACTAATGGCTACACCTTC. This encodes CASRREQPGGTNGYTF.

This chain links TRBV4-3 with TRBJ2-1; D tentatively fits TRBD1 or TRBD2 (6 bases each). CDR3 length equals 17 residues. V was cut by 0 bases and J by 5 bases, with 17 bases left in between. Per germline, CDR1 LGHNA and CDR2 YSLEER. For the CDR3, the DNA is TGCGCCAGCAGCCAAGATTGGGGGGCGATTAATGACAATGAGCAGTTCTTC. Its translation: CASSQDWGAINDNEQFF.

This chain's CDR3 is CSVEGGTGFQNYGYTF. CDR3 DNA sequence: TGCAGCGTTGAAGGGGGGACAGGGTTTCAGAACTATGGCTACACCTTC. The chain employs TRBV29-1 and TRBJ1-2; 9 bases fit TRBD1. Losses at the gene ends were 1 base for V and 2 bases for J; bases not matched to a gene: 8. Germline V lookup: CDR1 SQVTM, CDR2 ANQGSEA. The CDR3 has 16 amino acids. Full variable domain (remainder filled in from reference TRBV29-1 and TRBJ1-2): SAVISQKPSRDICQRGTSLTIQCQVDSQVTMMFWYRQQPGQSLTLIATANQGSEATYESGFVIDKFPISRPNLTFSTLTVSNMSPEDSSIYLCSVEGGTGFQNYGYTFGSGTRLTVV.

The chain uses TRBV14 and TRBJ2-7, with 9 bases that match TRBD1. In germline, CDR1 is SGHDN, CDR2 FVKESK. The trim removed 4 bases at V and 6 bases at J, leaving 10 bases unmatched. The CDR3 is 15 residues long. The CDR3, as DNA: TGTGCCAGCAGCCCCCGGGACAGGGTATATGGCGAGCAGTACTTC. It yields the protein CASSPRDRVYGEQYF. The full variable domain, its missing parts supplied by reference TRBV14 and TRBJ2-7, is EAGVTQFPSHSVIEKGQTVTLRCDPISGHDNLYWYRRVMGKEIKFLLHFVKESKQDESGMPNNRFLAERTGGTYSTLKVQPAELEDSGVYFCASSPRDRVYGEQYFGPGTRLTVT.

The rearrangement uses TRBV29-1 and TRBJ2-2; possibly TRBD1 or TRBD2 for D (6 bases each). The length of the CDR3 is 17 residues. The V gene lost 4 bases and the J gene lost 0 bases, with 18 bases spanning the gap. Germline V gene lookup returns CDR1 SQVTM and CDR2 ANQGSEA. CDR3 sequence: CSVGWRGSPTNTGELFF. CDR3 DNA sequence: TGCAGCGTTGGATGGAGGGGGTCTCCTACGAACACCGGGGAGCTGTTTTTT.